Below, 24 T cell receptor beta chains from the same sample are listed, as sequenced in a study of T cell responses to AZD1222 COVID-19 vaccine. Profiled with immunoSEQ multiplex PCR; TCRdb holds only in-frame clones, not every one. The sample has 100,000 or so clones, around 87% seen once. The sequences come from peripheral blood, collected on day 0 of MenACWY control vaccination. Every receptor here comes from an adult in good health.

There are a few counts of this clone. The DNA of the CDR3 is TGTGCCAGCAGCGACAATCTTAGGACAGGGGGCAATTTAGGCACCGGGGAGCTGTTTTTT. Its protein is CASSDNLRTGGNLGTGELFF. The chain employs TRBV9 and TRBJ2-2; 11 bases map to TRBD1. Germline values: CDR1 SGDLS, CDR2 YYNGEE. Trimming at V came to 3 bases and at J to 4 bases, leaving 17 bases not matched to a gene. The CDR3 is 20 amino acids.

This chain uses TRBV2 with TRBJ1-2; D remains ambiguous. The CDR3 totals 13 residues. Germline V gives CDR1 SNHLY, CDR2 FYNNEI. The V gene lost 3 bases and the J gene lost 4 bases, with 9 bases spanning the gap. The CDR3 protein is CASSDARTYGYTF. CDR3 nucleotide sequence: TGTGCCAGCAGTGATGCGCGGACCTATGGCTACACCTTC.

This chain connects TRBV19 to TRBJ2-2; D is perhaps TRBD1 (6 bases). CDR3 size: 14 residues. The ends were cut back, 3 bases at V and 5 bases at J, with 10 bases in the middle. From germline, CDR1 is LNHDA and CDR2 SQIVND (reference sequence). The CDR3 sequence is CASSIETGTGELFF. In nucleotides, the CDR3 is TGTGCCAGTAGTATCGAGACAGGAACCGGGGAGCTGTTTTTT.

The V and J genes are TRBV5-4 and TRBJ1-5, with D perhaps matching TRBD1 (6 bases). Germline CDR1 reads SGHNT; CDR2 reads YYREEE (reference sequence). V gave up 0 bases and J gave up 4 bases, with 8 bases separating them. The CDR3 runs 14 residues. For the CDR3, the DNA is TGTGCCAGCAGCTTGGGACAGGAGAATCAGCCCCAGCATTTT. Its protein is CASSLGQENQPQHF.

The sample holds a few counts of this clone. The gene calls are TRBV9 and TRBJ1-5; 12 bases are a match to TRBD1. The length of the CDR3 is 16 residues. Germline CDR1 reads SGDLS; CDR2 reads YYNGEE. With V trimmed by 3 bases and J by 6 bases, 7 bases remained unmatched. This CDR3 reads CASSAGTGGAGQPQHF. In nucleotides, the CDR3 is TGTGCCAGCAGCGCCGGGACAGGGGGCGCAGGTCAGCCCCAGCATTTT.

The chain links TRBV3-1 (or the pseudogene TRBV3-2) to TRBJ2-3; tentative D call: TRBD2 (6 bases). Trimming left V 1 base short and J 8 bases short, with 7 bases between. The CDR3 has 12 amino acids. Germline V gives CDR1 LGHDT, CDR2 YNNKEL (reference sequence). The CDR3 here is CASSQAGATQYF. Here the CDR3 DNA reads TGTGCCAGCAGCCAAGCGGGAGCTACGCAGTATTTT.

The chain joins TRBV5-1 to TRBJ2-1, with 13 bases fitting TRBD2. The CDR3 is 18 amino acids. Germline CDR1 is SGHRS and CDR2 is YFSETQ. Trimming cost V 3 bases and J 5 bases; bases outside gene matches: 11. CDR3 amino acids: CASSSGEAGLAGNNEQFF. The CDR3 nucleotides read TGCGCCAGCAGCTCAGGGGAGGCGGGACTAGCGGGGAACAATGAGCAGTTCTTC.

The chain carries TRBV5-1 and TRBJ2-3; a possible D gene is TRBD2 (6 bases). This CDR3 is 12 amino acids long. Trimming shortened V by 5 bases and J by 6 bases, and 10 bases separated the two germline ends. Germline CDR1 and CDR2: SGHRS and YFSETQ. CDR3 residues: CASREGSDTQYF. DNA of the CDR3: TGCGCCAGCAGGGAGGGGTCCGATACGCAGTATTTT.

This clone was counted a few times. The chain links TRBV4-3 to TRBJ1-6, with a tentative D call TRBD1 (6 bases). CDR1 and CDR2 (germline): LGHNA, YSLEER. This CDR3 region has 17 residues. The germline V and J ends were trimmed by 0 bases and 5 bases, with 14 bases remaining between them. Here the CDR3 reads CASSQDYQGTNNSPLHF. The CDR3 DNA reads TGCGCCAGCAGCCAAGACTATCAGGGGACTAATAATTCACCCCTCCACTTT.

Written as DNA, the CDR3 is TGCGCCAGCAGCTTGGCCGGGAACGGACTCTCTGGAAACACCATATATTTT. Translated, it gives CASSLAGNGLSGNTIYF. The chain carries TRBV5-1 and TRBJ1-3, with D uncertain. V lost 0 bases, J lost 0 bases, and 13 bases lay in between. Germline V gene sequence: CDR1 SGHRS, CDR2 YFSETQ. This CDR3 region has 17 residues.

The rearrangement joins TRBV5-1 to TRBJ2-7; either TRBD1 or TRBD2 may fit D (5 bases each). CDR1 and CDR2 from the germline V gene are SGHRS and YFSETQ. V lost 4 bases, J lost 3 bases, and 5 bases lay in between. The CDR3 is made up of 11 amino acids. Here the CDR3 DNA reads TGCGCCAGCAGCGGGGGCTACGAGCAGTACTTC. Amino acids: CASSGGYEQYF.

The chain carries TRBV5-5 and TRBJ2-1; possibly TRBD1 or TRBD2 for D (5 bases each). The V end lost 7 bases, the J end lost 5 bases, and 10 bases lay between the germline ends. This CDR3 has 12 amino acids. Germline lookup yields CDR1 SGHKS and CDR2 YYEKEE (reference sequence). The CDR3 protein is CASVGENNEQFF. CDR3 bases: TGTGCCAGCGTAGGGGAGAACAATGAGCAGTTCTTC.

This CDR3 is CASSHATGNYGYTF. The CDR3, as DNA: TGCGCCAGCAGCCACGCGACAGGGAACTATGGCTACACCTTC. The V gene is TRBV5-1, the J gene TRBJ1-2; 7 nucleotides match TRBD1. The trim removed 4 bases at V and 2 bases at J, leaving 5 bases unmatched. The CDR3 contains 14 residues. CDR1 and CDR2 from the germline V gene are SGHRS and YFSETQ.

J is TRBJ2-2 and V is TRBV25-1, with TRBD1 as a possible D gene (5 bases). Deletions cut 5 bases from V and 5 bases from J, with 12 bases between. The CDR3 runs to 14 residues. Germline values: CDR1 MGHDK, CDR2 SYGVNS. The CDR3 nucleotides read TGTGCCAGCAGTCCTTTCACAGGAACCGGGGAGCTGTTTTTT. Its translation: CASSPFTGTGELFF.

The J gene is TRBJ2-1, the V gene TRBV19; 14 nucleotides align to TRBD2. The J segment lost 12 bases and the V segment lost 5 bases, leaving 12 bases of the junction unmatched. The CDR3 loop spans 16 amino acids. Germline CDR1 and CDR2: LNHDA and SQIVND (reference sequence). CDR3 loop: CASSPQTSGGALGQFF. The CDR3 nucleotides are TGTGCCAGTAGTCCCCAGACTAGCGGGGGGGCTTTAGGGCAGTTCTTC.

This clone was seen just once. J is TRBJ2-2 and V is TRBV5-1, with D possibly matching TRBD2 (8 bases). The CDR3 has 16 amino acids. Germline V gene sequence: CDR1 SGHRS, CDR2 YFSETQ. V gave up 4 bases and J gave up 5 bases, with 18 bases separating them. The CDR3 DNA is TGCGCCAGCAGCCAGACAGGGACTAGTAGGACCGGGGAGCTGTTTTTT. Translated, it gives CASSQTGTSRTGELFF. Full variable domain (remainder filled in from reference TRBV5-1 and TRBJ2-2): KAGVTQTPRYLIKTRGQQVTLSCSPISGHRSVSWYQQTPGQGLQFLFEYFSETQRNKGNFPGRFSGRQFSNSRSEMNVSTLELGDSALYLCASSQTGTSRTGELFFGEGSRLTVL.

For the CDR3, the DNA is TGTGCCATCAGTGAAGGACAGGGTAATGCCGGGGAGCTGTTTTTT. Amino acids: CAISEGQGNAGELFF. The chain recombines TRBV10-3 with TRBJ2-2, with 8 nucleotides matching TRBD1. Germline V gives CDR1 ENHRY, CDR2 SYGVKD. The CDR3 length is 15 residues. V shed 3 bases, J shed 6 bases, and the junction held 6 bases outside the gene matches.

The chain is built from TRBV2 and TRBJ1-6; no reliable D call. The V and J ends lost 2 bases and 7 bases respectively, with 6 bases between them. Germline assignment: CDR1 SNHLY and CDR2 FYNNEI. The CDR3 is 13 amino acids. CDR3 protein: CASSELANSPLHF. CDR3 coding DNA: TGTGCCAGCAGTGAATTAGCCAATTCACCCCTCCACTTT.

This clone was seen a handful of times. The rearrangement links TRBV5-1 to TRBJ2-2; perhaps TRBD1 as D (5 bases). This CDR3 comprises 16 residues. The germline CDR1 and CDR2 sequences are SGHRS and YFSETQ. V lost 0 bases to trimming and J lost 6 bases, with 15 bases between them. Here the CDR3 reads CASSLDYSTEPGELFF. In DNA, the CDR3 is TGCGCCAGCAGCTTGGATTACTCGACAGAGCCCGGGGAGCTGTTTTTT.

This chain links TRBV9 with TRBJ2-3; D call uncertain. Between the trimmed V and J ends, which lost 3 bases and 5 bases, there was a span of 7 bases. The CDR3 covers 12 residues. The V gene's germline CDR1 is SGDLS and CDR2 YYNGEE. The CDR3 DNA follows: TGTGCCAGCAGCGCGAACAGAGATACGCAGTATTTT. As protein: CASSANRDTQYF. Full variable domain (rest looked up from reference TRBV9 and TRBJ2-3): DSGVTQTPKHLITATGQRVTLRCSPRSGDLSVYWYQQSLDQGLQFLIQYYNGEERAKGNILERFSAQQFPDLHSELNLSSLELGDSALYFCASSANRDTQYFGPGTRLTVL.

This chain uses TRBV19 with TRBJ2-2; D is ambiguous. The germline V gene encodes CDR1 LNHDA and CDR2 SQIVND (reference sequence). The V gene lost 7 bases and the J gene lost 0 bases, with 6 bases spanning the gap. This CDR3 comprises 13 residues. Written as DNA, the CDR3 is TGTGCCAGTATAGGGCCGAACACCGGGGAGCTGTTTTTT. This encodes CASIGPNTGELFF.

This sequence joins TRBV30 and TRBJ1-6, with a weak D call TRBD1 (5 bases). Germline loops: CDR1 GTSNPN, CDR2 SVGIG (reference sequence). This CDR3 region has 15 residues. V lost 4 bases and J lost 6, with 16 bases in between. CDR3 coding DNA: TGTGCCTGGAACCCCGGTCTGGGGGGTAATTCACCCCTCCACTTT. Its protein product is CAWNPGLGGNSPLHF.

The chain joins TRBV12-2 to TRBJ2-5; the table's D call of TRBD1 was not tested on the DNA. TRBV12-2 is reported as a pseudogene. This CDR3 has 18 residues. The chain's CDR3 is CASRSEERDRGLSETQYF. CDR3 bases: TGTGCAAGTCGCTCCGAAGAGCGGGACAGGGGGTTATCGGAGACCCAGTACTTC.

This clone was detected many times. CDR3 DNA sequence: TGTGCCAGCGAAGGGGGCGGGCAGCCCCAGCATTTT. This gives the protein CASEGGGQPQHF. The chain carries TRBV6-1 and TRBJ1-5; 7 positions agree with TRBD1. The CDR3 has 12 residues. Germline V gives CDR1 MNHNS, CDR2 SASEGT. V shed 8 bases, J shed 7 bases, and the junction held 5 bases outside the gene matches.